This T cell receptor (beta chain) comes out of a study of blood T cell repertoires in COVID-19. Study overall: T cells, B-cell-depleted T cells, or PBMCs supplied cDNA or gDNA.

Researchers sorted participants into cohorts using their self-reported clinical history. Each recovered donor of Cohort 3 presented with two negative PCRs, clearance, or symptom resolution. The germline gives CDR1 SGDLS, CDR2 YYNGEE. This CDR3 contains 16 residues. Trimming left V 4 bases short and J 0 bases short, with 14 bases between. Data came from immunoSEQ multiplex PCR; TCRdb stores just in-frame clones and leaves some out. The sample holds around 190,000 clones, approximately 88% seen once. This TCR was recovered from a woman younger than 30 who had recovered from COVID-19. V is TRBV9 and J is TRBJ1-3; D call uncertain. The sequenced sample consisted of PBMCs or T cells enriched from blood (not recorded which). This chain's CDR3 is CASSPSPLSSGNTIYF. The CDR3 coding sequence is TGTGCCAGCAGCCCCTCCCCATTGAGCTCTGGAAACACCATATATTTT. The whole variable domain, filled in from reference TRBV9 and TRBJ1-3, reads DSGVTQTPKHLITATGQRVTLRCSPRSGDLSVYWYQQSLDQGLQFLIQYYNGEERAKGNILERFSAQQFPDLHSELNLSSLELGDSALYFCASSPSPLSSGNTIYFGEGSWLTVV.